These 26 T cell receptor beta chains originate from one sample sequenced in a study of T cell changes during pregnancy in multiple sclerosis. Some clones are missing from TCRdb's copy, which holds only in-frame ones; the method was immunoSEQ multiplex PCR. The sample has 70,000 or so clones, 75% to 95% seen once. This sample comprised CD4+ T cells from peripheral blood mononuclear cells, obtained before pregnancy. Source of these receptors: a female donor with multiple sclerosis, enrolled in a pregnancy study.

The CDR3 DNA is TGCGCCAGCAGCCCGGGAGAAGTGATCAAAAACATTCAGTACTTC. Protein: CASSPGEVIKNIQYF. This chain joins TRBV5-1 and TRBJ2-4, with a weak D call TRBD2 (6 bases). V gave up 4 bases and J gave up 3 bases, with 14 bases separating them. The CDR3 loop spans 15 amino acids. Germline V gene lookup returns CDR1 SGHRS and CDR2 YFSETQ.

The chain combines TRBV4-1 with TRBJ2-7, with 8 bases fitting TRBD1. Trimming took 0 bases from V and 0 from J; bases not matched to a gene: 10. Germline CDR1 is MGHRA and CDR2 is YSYEKL. The CDR3 runs 18 residues. CDR3 loop: CASSQEIGRDRSSYEQYF. The CDR3, as DNA: TGCGCCAGCAGCCAAGAAATCGGCCGGGACAGGAGCTCCTACGAGCAGTACTTC.

The chain recombines TRBV6-5 with TRBJ2-3, with TRBD2 matching 12 bases. Per germline, CDR1 MNHEY and CDR2 SVGAGI. The J segment lost 4 bases and the V segment lost 6 bases, leaving 2 bases of the junction unmatched. CDR3 length equals 14 residues. The CDR3 is CASRTSGRPDTQYF. Written as DNA, the CDR3 is TGTGCCAGCAGGACTAGCGGGAGACCAGATACGCAGTATTTT.

The chain links TRBV5-4 to TRBJ1-1; TRBD1 matches at 7 bases. The J segment lost 6 bases and the V segment lost 4 bases, leaving 6 bases of the junction unmatched. In germline, CDR1 is SGHNT, CDR2 YYREEE (reference sequence). The CDR3 extends over 13 amino acids. As DNA, the CDR3 is TGTGCCAGCAGCAACAGGGGAGAGGCTGAAGCTTTCTTT. Translating gives CASSNRGEAEAFF.

V gene TRBV6-6 combines with J gene TRBJ2-7, with D possibly matching TRBD2 (6 bases). CDR1 and CDR2 from the germline V gene are MNHNY and SVGAGI (reference sequence). The CDR3 runs to 14 residues. The ends were cut back, 10 bases at V and 1 base at J, with 17 bases in the middle. CDR3 sequence: CATNRDFTSYEQYF. The CDR3 DNA follows: TGTGCCACCAACCGGGACTTCACGTCCTACGAGCAGTACTTC.

This clone has more than one count but fewer than ten. The gene calls are TRBV2 and TRBJ1-2, with 9 bases identical to TRBD1. The CDR3 length is 14 residues. CDR1 is SNHLY and CDR2 is FYNNEI in the germline V gene. The V and J ends lost 7 bases and 3 bases, in that order; junction bases with no gene match: 6. The CDR3 region is CASTGQGIDYGYTF. The DNA for the CDR3 is TGTGCCAGCACTGGACAGGGGATTGACTATGGCTACACCTTC.

In DNA form, the CDR3 reads TGTGCCGGCTCACCCGACCTAGCGGTTTACGCAGATACGCAGTATTTT. Translation: CAGSPDLAVYADTQYF. This sequence joins TRBV6-6 and TRBJ2-3; 7 positions agree with TRBD2. Germline CDR1 is MNHNY and CDR2 is SVGAGI (reference sequence). CDR3 length: 16 residues. The J segment lost 4 bases and the V segment lost 11 bases, leaving 18 bases of the junction unmatched.

The CDR3 loop is CASSQEVGGPTYNQPQHF. As DNA, the CDR3 is TGCGCCAGCAGCCAAGAAGTCGGGGGGCCGACGTACAATCAGCCCCAGCATTTT. The chain links TRBV4-1 to TRBJ1-5, with a weak D call TRBD1 (6 bases). V lost 0 bases, J lost 3 bases, and 18 bases lay in between. In germline, CDR1 is MGHRA, CDR2 YSYEKL. The CDR3 is 18 residues long.

This chain uses TRBV7-8 with TRBJ1-6, with D unclear. Germline V gives CDR1 SGHVS, CDR2 FQNEAQ. This CDR3 contains 18 residues. The ends were cut back, 1 base at V and 7 bases at J, with 20 bases in the middle. The chain's CDR3 is CASSLGRNPLNSNSPLHF. As DNA, the CDR3 is TGTGCCAGCAGCTTAGGTAGAAACCCCTTAAATTCCAATTCACCCCTCCACTTT.

The gene calls are TRBV21-1 and TRBJ2-7; the table's D call TRBD1 went unverified against the DNA. TRBV21-1 is a documented pseudogene. CDR3 size: 11 residues. CDR3 region: CASSPFYEQYF. CDR3 in DNA: TGTGCCAGCAGCCCATTTTACGAGCAGTACTTC.

The chain links TRBV28 to TRBJ2-2; D perhaps matches TRBD1 (5 bases). Deletions cut 5 bases from V and 0 bases from J, with 16 bases between. CDR3 size: 17 residues. Germline CDR1 reads MDHEN; CDR2 reads SYDVKM. CDR3 amino acids: CASSPLDRTTNTGELFF. CDR3 DNA sequence: TGTGCCAGCAGTCCCCTTGACAGAACGACGAACACCGGGGAGCTGTTTTTT.

V and J are TRBV9 and TRBJ1-4, with 8 bases matching TRBD1. Per germline, CDR1 SGDLS and CDR2 YYNGEE. The length of the CDR3 is 14 residues. With 2 bases clipped from V and 7 bases from J, the junction kept 4 bases outside the gene matches. The DNA of the CDR3 is TGTGCCAGCAGCGTTGGGACAGGAGTTGAAAAACTGTTTTTT. It yields the protein CASSVGTGVEKLFF.

The chain uses TRBV4-3 and TRBJ2-5; maybe TRBD2 (6 bases). V gave up 1 base and J gave up 5 bases, with 17 bases separating them. CDR1 is LGHNA, CDR2 YSLEER, per germline. This CDR3 comprises 16 residues. The CDR3 loop reads CASSQAHRDSRETQYF. CDR3 sequence (DNA): TGCGCCAGCAGCCAAGCCCACCGGGACTCCAGGGAGACCCAGTACTTC.

The rearrangement links TRBV7-2 to TRBJ2-7; TRBD2 matches 8 bases. V shed 3 bases, J shed 5 bases, and the junction held 9 bases outside the gene matches. Germline V gene data show CDR1 as SGHTA and CDR2 as FQGNSA. This CDR3 comprises 15 residues. CDR3 nucleotide sequence: TGTGCCAGCAGCTTCGTCGGGGGGGCCCGCAACGAGCAGTACTTC. Translated, it gives CASSFVGGARNEQYF. Complete variable domain (other parts from reference TRBV7-2 and TRBJ2-7): GAGVSQSPSNKVTEKGKDVELRCDPISGHTALYWYRQSLGQGLEFLIYFQGNSAPDKSGLPSDRFSAERTGGSVSTLTIQRTQQEDSAVYLCASSFVGGARNEQYFGPGTRLTVT.

The genes are TRBV28 and TRBJ2-2, with TRBD2 matching 11 bases. The germline gives CDR1 MDHEN, CDR2 SYDVKM. V lost 6 bases, J lost 5 bases, and 8 bases stayed unmatched. The CDR3 is made up of 16 amino acids. For the CDR3, the DNA is TGTGCCAGCAGGGGCCTAGCGGGAGGTCCAACCGGGGAGCTGTTTTTT. As protein: CASRGLAGGPTGELFF.

The chain uses TRBV10-3 and TRBJ2-1, with TRBD2 matching over 7 bases. The V and J ends lost 6 bases and 0 bases, in that order; junction bases with no gene match: 8. The CDR3 runs 16 residues. Germline V gives CDR1 ENHRY, CDR2 SYGVKD. As DNA, the CDR3 is TGTGCCATCAGGGGCAGCGGGGAAAGCTCCTACAATGAGCAGTTCTTC. Its translation: CAIRGSGESSYNEQFF.

CDR3: CASSLAVPGSQGNTIYF. CDR3 bases: TGTGCCAGCAGCTTAGCCGTGCCAGGGTCACAGGGAAACACCATATATTTT. This chain joins TRBV7-6 and TRBJ1-3; weak D call: TRBD1 (5 bases). Trimming cost V 0 bases and J 4 bases, with 16 bases left between them. The CDR3 covers 17 residues. Germline CDR1 is SGHVS and CDR2 is FNYEAQ. Complete variable domain (other parts from reference TRBV7-6 and TRBJ1-3): GAGVSQSPRYKVTKRGQDVALRCDPISGHVSLYWYRQALGQGPEFLTYFNYEAQQDKSGLPNDRFSAERPEGSISTLTIQRTEQRDSAMYRCASSLAVPGSQGNTIYFGEGSWLTVV.

This chain joins TRBV12-5 and TRBJ2-5; D gene uncertain. Between the trimmed V and J ends, which lost 3 bases and 7 bases, there was a span of 21 bases. The CDR3 consists of 16 residues. CDR1 LGHNT and CDR2 FRNRAP come from the germline V gene. CDR3 amino acids: CASGLLSRVYGATQYF. In DNA, the CDR3 is TGTGCTAGTGGTTTATTGTCCCGGGTATATGGTGCGACCCAGTACTTC.

This chain uses TRBV19 with TRBJ2-5, with a possible D match to TRBD1 (6 bases). The germline CDR1 and CDR2 sequences are LNHDA and SQIVND (reference sequence). The length of the CDR3 is 14 residues. Trimming left V 6 bases short and J 7 bases short, with 18 bases between. This CDR3 reads CASSPAWGLGTQYF. The CDR3 bases are TGTGCCAGTAGCCCCGCCTGGGGGCTGGGGACCCAGTACTTC.

The rearrangement joins TRBV5-1 to TRBJ1-2; 12 bases are a match to TRBD1. CDR1 SGHRS and CDR2 YFSETQ come from the germline V gene. This CDR3 has 15 residues. V trimming: 5 bases; J trimming: 7 bases; junction bases outside the gene matches: 9. CDR3 sequence (DNA): TGCGCCAGCAGAGACTCGGGACAGGGGGCAAGTGGCTACACCTTC. Residues: CASRDSGQGASGYTF.

Only one count was recorded for this clone. The V and J genes are TRBV5-1 and TRBJ2-1; D may be TRBD1 (7 bases). Germline loops: CDR1 SGHRS, CDR2 YFSETQ. Trimming stripped 2 bases from V and 8 bases from J, with 17 bases between. CDR3 length: 15 amino acids. In DNA form, the CDR3 reads TGCGCCAGCAGCTTACAGGGGCTAGCGAGCGATGAGCAGTTCTTC. It yields the protein CASSLQGLASDEQFF.

DNA of the CDR3: TGCGCCAGCAGCTTGCGGGAGGGACACTATGGCTACACCTTC. Amino acid sequence: CASSLREGHYGYTF. The gene calls are TRBV5-1 and TRBJ1-2; D may be TRBD1 (5 bases). Trimming took off 1 base at V and 3 bases at J, with 10 bases between the two ends. This CDR3 has 14 residues. Germline CDR1 reads SGHRS; CDR2 reads YFSETQ.

The table lists this clone with a few counts. The chain carries TRBV13 and TRBJ2-1; 10 bases agree with TRBD2. J gave up 9 bases and V 2 bases, and 22 bases lay outside the gene matches. The length of the CDR3 is 20 residues. The germline gives CDR1 PRHDT, CDR2 FYEKMQ (reference sequence). CDR3 amino acids: CASSLYRRQAGTSVQGEQFF. CDR3 DNA sequence: TGTGCCAGCAGCTTATATCGCCGCCAAGCCGGGACTAGCGTTCAAGGTGAGCAGTTCTTC.

The chain carries TRBV7-2 and TRBJ2-7, with TRBD1 as a possible D gene (5 bases). This CDR3 region has 15 residues. Between the trimmed V and J ends, which lost 6 bases and 0 bases, there was a span of 15 bases. Germline CDR1 reads SGHTA; CDR2 reads FQGNSA. This CDR3 is CASRLDILSSYEQYF. CDR3 coding DNA: TGTGCCAGCAGATTGGACATCCTGTCCTCCTACGAGCAGTACTTC.

The V gene is TRBV5-5, the J gene TRBJ2-7; 9 bases agree with TRBD2. This CDR3 region has 15 residues. The junction had 9 bases not matched to a gene; V was cut back by 4 bases and J by 4 bases. The germline V gene has CDR1 SGHKS and CDR2 YYEKEE (reference sequence). CDR3 bases: TGTGCCAGCAGCCCGGGACTAGCCGGAACGTACGAGCAGTACTTC. This sequence encodes CASSPGLAGTYEQYF.

The chain employs TRBV23-1 and TRBJ2-6, with TRBD1 as a possible D gene (5 bases). TRBV23-1 is sorted into the ORF group, with uncertain function. This CDR3 spans 18 amino acids. V was cut by 0 bases and J by 0 bases, with 12 bases left in between. CDR3 amino acids: CASSQSGNQGSGANVLTF. CDR3 bases: TGCGCCAGCAGTCAATCGGGGAATCAGGGCTCTGGGGCCAACGTCCTGACTTTC.